The clone carrying this T cell receptor beta chain occurred many times. What it binds is unknown. TCRdb fed the 5' RACE reads into MiXCR, producing one record per CDR3 protein. The data hold about 540,000 distinct CDR3 sequences, with approximately 11% observed a single time. These data belong to a study of CD8 T cells in ankylosing spondylitis. Overall study findings and caveats: Characteristic, it appeared, of ankylosing spondylitis blood was a TCR beta motif of several highly homologous variants.

J was trimmed by 6 bases and V by 5 bases; bases with no gene match: 9. This CDR3 is 15 amino acids long. Germline V gene data show CDR1 as SGHAT and CDR2 as FQNNGV. The sequenced material came from blood, either unsorted or a sorted T cell fraction (not recorded which). The chain is built from TRBV11-2 and TRBJ2-1, with TRBD2 matching 8 bases. The sequence derives from a male donor with ankylosing spondylitis. CDR3 DNA sequence: TGTGCCAGCAGCCGCCTTAGCGGGGTGGCCAATGAGCAGTTCTTC. Its protein is CASSRLSGVANEQFF.